This T cell receptor (beta chain) was profiled in a study of blood T cell repertoires in COVID-19. Background on the study: Italy, Spain and the United States were the sources of the convalescent and acute COVID-19 samples. Sources were T cells, B-cell-depleted T cells, or PBMCs; the material itself was cDNA or gDNA.

The CDR3 contains 13 residues. Germline V gene data show CDR1 as SNHLY and CDR2 as FYNNEI. Trimming removed 9 bases from V and 7 bases from J, with 18 bases in between. Original processing methods: Reference gene primer amplification in the assay estimated nucleated cell counts. Sequencing was performed with immunoSEQ multiplex PCR; in TCRdb, only in-frame clones are kept and a portion is missing. The V and J calls and clone size were taken over from that table, and D and trimming were inferred from the DNA. Here the sample spans approximately 39,000 clones, approximately 94% being singletons. Sequenced: peripheral blood. This sequence was found in a human donor with active COVID-19. The donor label of this sample is uncertain. The chain combines TRBV2 with TRBJ1-1, with D possibly matching TRBD1 (6 bases). In DNA, the CDR3 is TGTGCCAGAATCGCGACAGGATCCTATGAAGCTTTCTTT. It yields the protein CARIATGSYEAFF.